This T cell receptor (beta chain) was observed in a study of CXCR3-negative and CXCR3-positive naive CD8 T cells. Study at large: Collectively, the libraries yielded about 140 million TRB reads in total, at about 1.5 +/- 0.3 million per library. General study results and limits: CXCR3-positive naive cells carried more hydrophobic TRB CDR3s than CXCR3-negative naive cells did.

CDR3 size: 12 residues. Per the germline V gene, CDR1 is MRHNA and CDR2 is SNTAGT. As concerns this clonotype: Its antigen remains unknown.

All TRB cDNA libraries came from 5' RACE performed with UMI labels. TCRdb reprocessed the 5' RACE reads, keeping one entry per CDR3 protein, no DNA. The table lists about 150,000 distinct CDR3 sequences. Specimen: naive CXCR3+ CD8+ T cells from blood. Subset of the sample: CD45RO-CCR7+CD27+CD95- naive CD8+ T cells expressing CXCR3 (TNR3+). The chain couples TRBV6-4 to TRBJ2-7; no DNA is available, so the TRBD2 call from TCRdb remains unchecked. This clonotype was obtained from a human donor in good health. Some clones in this sample may be carry-over from other donors' samples. The CDR3 here is CASSSGRDEQYF.